This TCR beta chain stems from a study of blood T cell repertoires in COVID-19. Across the whole study: COVID-19 samples, acute and convalescent, were from the United States, Italy and Spain. T cells, B-cell-depleted T cells, or PBMCs provided the cDNA or gDNA that served as material.

The CDR3 has 13 residues. Trimming stripped 2 bases from V and 1 base from J, with 8 bases between. Looked up from germline, CDR1 is GTSNPN and CDR2 is SVGIG (reference sequence). Original analysis: Amplification with reference gene primers provided the estimates of nucleated cell counts. Sequencing was performed with immunoSEQ multiplex PCR; in TCRdb, only in-frame clones are kept and a portion is missing. The V and J calls and the clone size are those of that table, but D and trimming were determined from the DNA. The profile shows about 150,000 clones, 75% to 90% of them singletons. The sequence was collected from a middle-aged woman with acute or convalescent COVID-19. This chain uses TRBV30 with TRBJ1-1, with a possible D match to TRBD1 (5 bases). Sequences were obtained from peripheral blood. In nucleotides, the CDR3 is TGTGCCTGGAGTTCCACAGGGAACACTGAAGCTTTCTTT. This codes for CAWSSTGNTEAFF.